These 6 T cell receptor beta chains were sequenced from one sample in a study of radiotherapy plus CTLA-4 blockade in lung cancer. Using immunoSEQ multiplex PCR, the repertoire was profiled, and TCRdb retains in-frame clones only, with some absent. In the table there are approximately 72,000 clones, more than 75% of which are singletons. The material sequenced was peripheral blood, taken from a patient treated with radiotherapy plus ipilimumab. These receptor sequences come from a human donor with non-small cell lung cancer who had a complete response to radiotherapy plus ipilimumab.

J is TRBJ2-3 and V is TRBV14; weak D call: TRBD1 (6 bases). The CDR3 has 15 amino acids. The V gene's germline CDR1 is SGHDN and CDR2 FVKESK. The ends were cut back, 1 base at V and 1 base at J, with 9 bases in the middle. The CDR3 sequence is CASSQGPGGTDTQYF. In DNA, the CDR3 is TGTGCCAGCAGCCAAGGGCCAGGGGGCACAGATACGCAGTATTTT.

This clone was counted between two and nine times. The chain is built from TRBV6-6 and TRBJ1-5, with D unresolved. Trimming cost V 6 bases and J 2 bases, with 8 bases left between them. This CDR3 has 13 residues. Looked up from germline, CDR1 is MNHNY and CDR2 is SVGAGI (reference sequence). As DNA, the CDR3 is TGTGCCAGCAGCCGTTCGGGCAATCAGCCCCAGCATTTT. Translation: CASSRSGNQPQHF.

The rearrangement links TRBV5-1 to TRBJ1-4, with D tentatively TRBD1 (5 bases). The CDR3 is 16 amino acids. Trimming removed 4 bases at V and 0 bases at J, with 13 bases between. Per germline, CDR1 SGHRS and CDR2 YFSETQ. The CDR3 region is CASSVTATATNEKLFF. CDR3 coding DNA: TGCGCCAGCAGCGTGACAGCTACTGCAACTAATGAAAAACTGTTTTTT.

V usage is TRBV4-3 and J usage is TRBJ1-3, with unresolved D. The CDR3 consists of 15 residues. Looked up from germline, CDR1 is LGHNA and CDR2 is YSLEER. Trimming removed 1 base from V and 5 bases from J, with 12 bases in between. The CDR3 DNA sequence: TGCGCCAGCAGCCAAGCTCCGGGGTGGAGAAACACCATATATTTT. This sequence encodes CASSQAPGWRNTIYF.

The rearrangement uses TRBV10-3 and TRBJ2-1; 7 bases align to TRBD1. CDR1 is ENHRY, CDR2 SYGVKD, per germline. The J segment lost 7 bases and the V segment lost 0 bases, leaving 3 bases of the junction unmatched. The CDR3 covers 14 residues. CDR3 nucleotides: TGTGCCATCAGTGAGTCGCCACAGGGGAATGAGCAGTTCTTC. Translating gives CAISESPQGNEQFF.

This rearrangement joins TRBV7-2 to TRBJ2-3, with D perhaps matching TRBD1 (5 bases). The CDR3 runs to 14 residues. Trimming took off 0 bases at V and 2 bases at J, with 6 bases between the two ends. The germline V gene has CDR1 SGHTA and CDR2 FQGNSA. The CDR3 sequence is CASSLARVTDTQYF. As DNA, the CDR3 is TGTGCCAGCAGCTTAGCCAGGGTCACAGATACGCAGTATTTT.